These 17 T cell receptor beta chains were sequenced from one sample in a study of regulatory T cells in long-lasting Graves disease. Researchers made TCR beta libraries by using iRepertoire HTBI primers and running Arm-PCR on CDR3 regions. TCRdb reprocessed the multiplex PCR reads with MiXCR, giving one entry per CDR3 protein. The repertoire includes over 450,000 distinct CDR3 sequences, 20% to 25% of them detected once, and roughly 6.9% sits in the top ten. The time point: persistent/refractory GD, antithyroid drugs over 5 years with positive TRAb. Generation of the TCR library employed RNA extracted from PBMCs. Here the sequenced sample was peripheral blood mononuclear cells (PBMCs), taken when the disease was refractory, from a patient treated with antithyroid drugs. These receptors all come from a female donor with Graves disease.

This clonotype was observed at least ten times. The chain recombines TRBV20-1 with TRBJ1-2; perhaps TRBD1 as D (5 bases). The CDR3 totals 14 residues. V lost 0 bases, J lost 2 bases, and 10 bases lay in between. From germline, CDR1 is DFQATT and CDR2 SNEGSKA (reference sequence). The CDR3 region is CSAREGDRNYGYTF. For the CDR3, the DNA is TGCAGTGCTAGAGAGGGGGATAGAAACTATGGCTACACCTTC.

The table lists this clonotype with many counts. V and J are TRBV20-1 and TRBJ1-1; a possible D gene is TRBD1 (6 bases). Trimming removed 3 bases at V and 0 bases at J, with 14 bases between. The CDR3 length is 15 residues. Germline CDR1 and CDR2: DFQATT and SNEGSKA (reference sequence). The CDR3 sequence: CSARQIGDMNTEAFF. The CDR3 nucleotides are TGCAGTGCTAGGCAAATAGGGGACATGAACACTGAAGCTTTCTTT.

This clonotype was observed a few times. The chain links TRBV3-1 to TRBJ1-6; possibly TRBD1 for D (6 bases). Germline V gene sequence: CDR1 LGHDT, CDR2 YNNKEL (reference sequence). Trimming pared 3 bases from V and 6 bases from J, leaving 15 bases between. The CDR3 consists of 16 residues. CDR3 region: CASSHSGALSNSPLHF. The CDR3 nucleotides read TGTGCCAGCAGCCACTCGGGGGCATTGAGTAATTCACCCCTCCACTTT.

This clonotype was picked up a small number of times. The chain carries TRBV20-1 and TRBJ2-5; 7 bases are a match to TRBD2. After removal of 1 base from V and 7 bases from J, the junction contained 3 bases not matched to a gene. Germline lookup yields CDR1 DFQATT and CDR2 SNEGSKA (reference sequence). This CDR3 spans 12 amino acids. The CDR3 DNA follows: TGCAGTGCTAGAGCGGCTAGCGGGACCCAGTACTTC. As protein: CSARAASGTQYF.

The gene calls are TRBV19 and TRBJ1-2, with 9 bases aligning to TRBD1. Germline lookup yields CDR1 LNHDA and CDR2 SQIVND (reference sequence). The CDR3 is 15 amino acids. The ends lost 5 bases at V and 8 bases at J; junction bases unmatched: 12. Here the CDR3 reads CASSAETGGAGGYTF. The CDR3 nucleotides read TGTGCCAGTAGTGCCGAAACAGGGGGCGCCGGCGGCTACACCTTC.

This sequence joins TRBV5-1 and TRBJ1-1; possible D gene TRBD1, 5 bases. Trimming took 4 bases from V and 11 from J, leaving 12 bases between them. The CDR3 covers 11 residues. CDR1 and CDR2 (germline): SGHRS, YFSETQ. The CDR3 region is CASSEPGSAFF. CDR3 coding DNA: TGCGCCAGCAGCGAGCCAGGGTCGGCTTTCTTT.

This sequence joins TRBV6-1 and TRBJ2-7; D gene ambiguous. V shed 6 bases and J shed 3 bases, with 15 bases lying between them. Germline CDR1 and CDR2: MNHNS and SASEGT. The CDR3 spans 14 residues. CDR3 in DNA: TGTGCCAGCAGCCGTGTGGTTGGTAACTACGAGCAGTACTTC. This codes for CASSRVVGNYEQYF.

This chain joins TRBV11-1 and TRBJ2-3, with D maybe TRBD2 (5 bases). The CDR3 is 15 residues long. Trimming shortened V by 4 bases and J by 0 bases, and 11 bases separated the two germline ends. CDR1 is SGHAT, CDR2 FQDESV, per germline (reference sequence). CDR3 residues: CASSYLGGSTDTQYF. CDR3 nucleotides: TGTGCCAGCAGCTATTTAGGAGGAAGCACAGATACGCAGTATTTT.

This clonotype turned up a few times. The CDR3 is CSARRGTWYQETQYF. CDR3 sequence (DNA): TGCAGTGCTAGACGCGGGACTTGGTACCAAGAGACCCAGTACTTC. V is TRBV20-1 and J is TRBJ2-5; possibly TRBD2 for D (6 bases). The germline CDR1 and CDR2 sequences are DFQATT and SNEGSKA (reference sequence). V gave up 2 bases and J gave up 0 bases, with 13 bases separating them. CDR3 length equals 15 residues.

V and J are TRBV29-1 and TRBJ1-1; TRBD1 might be the D (5 bases). The germline gives CDR1 SQVTM, CDR2 ANQGSEA. The CDR3 contains 11 residues. Trimming left V 3 bases short and J 6 bases short, with 8 bases between. CDR3 in amino acids: CSVDGGSEAFF. As DNA, the CDR3 is TGCAGCGTTGATGGGGGGTCTGAAGCTTTCTTT.

Many counts were recorded for this clonotype. This sequence joins TRBV2 and TRBJ2-7; 9 bases are a match to TRBD1. This CDR3 is built from 14 residues. J lost 3 bases, V lost 7 bases, and 7 bases had no gene match. Germline CDR1 reads SNHLY; CDR2 reads FYNNEI. CDR3 sequence: CASTRQGVNYEQYF. For the CDR3, the DNA is TGTGCCAGCACCCGACAGGGGGTCAACTACGAGCAGTACTTC.

This clonotype was observed at least ten times. V and J are TRBV11-2 and TRBJ2-5; no clear D. V was cut by 6 bases and J by 4 bases, with 9 bases left in between. This CDR3 region has 12 residues. Looked up from germline, CDR1 is SGHAT and CDR2 is FQNNGV. The CDR3 loop reads CASSSMGETQYF. The CDR3 bases are TGTGCCAGCAGTTCGATGGGAGAGACCCAGTACTTC.

This clonotype was counted many times. The V call is TRBV6-1, the J call TRBJ1-2, with TRBD1 matching 7 bases. CDR3 size: 20 residues. Germline CDR1 reads MNHNS; CDR2 reads SASEGT. V shed 6 bases, J shed 0 bases, and the junction held 22 bases outside the gene matches. CDR3 region: CASRYTLSTTGRTANYGYTF. The CDR3 DNA reads as TGTGCCAGCAGATACACCCTATCTACGACAGGGAGGACTGCTAACTATGGCTACACCTTC.

This clonotype was found a few times. V usage is TRBV29-1 and J usage is TRBJ2-2; 11 bases are a match to TRBD2. V shed 6 bases, J shed 2 bases, and the junction held 11 bases outside the gene matches. Germline loops: CDR1 SQVTM, CDR2 ANQGSEA. The CDR3 is 17 amino acids. DNA of the CDR3: TGCAGCGTGGAAACCGGGACTAGCGGATACAACACCGGGGAGCTGTTTTTT. This encodes CSVETGTSGYNTGELFF.

This clonotype was counted ten times or more. V is TRBV11-3 and J is TRBJ2-5; D is ambiguous. The CDR3 is 14 amino acids. CDR1 is SGHNT and CDR2 is YENEEA in the germline V gene. Trimming removed 2 bases at V and 1 base at J, with 8 bases between. The CDR3 here is CASSLITGQETQYF. Here the CDR3 DNA reads TGTGCCAGCAGCTTAATAACGGGCCAAGAGACCCAGTACTTC.

Points on this clonotype: A much larger clone differs from this one at a single base, so this may be a read error. This chain connects TRBV5-6 to TRBJ2-7; 8 nucleotides agree with TRBD1. This CDR3 contains 13 residues. CDR1 and CDR2 (germline): SGHDT, YYEEEE. J lost 2 bases, V lost 3 bases, and 1 base had no gene match. CDR3 sequence: CASSWDRTYEQYF. The CDR3 DNA is TGTGCCAGCAGCTGGGACAGGACCTACGAGCAGTACTTC.

This rearrangement joins TRBV10-3 to TRBJ1-1, with D perhaps matching TRBD1 (5 bases). This CDR3 contains 12 residues. With 6 bases removed from V and 4 bases from J, the gap between germline ends came to 9 bases. CDR1 is ENHRY, CDR2 SYGVKD, per germline. The CDR3 DNA sequence: TGTGCCATCAGAACTCAGGGCACTGAAGCTTTCTTT. Residues: CAIRTQGTEAFF.